These 27 T cell receptor beta chains were sequenced from one sample in a study of shared clonotypes between healthy human individuals. Produced via immunoSEQ multiplex PCR; TCRdb's table is partial and in-frame only. This table has under 2,500,000 clones, almost 96% appearing once. Sequencing input: naive CD4+ T cells sorted from blood. Sample subset: CD45RA+ positively selected. Source of these receptors: a man younger than 35 in good health.

The chain combines TRBV14 with TRBJ2-5; maybe TRBD2 (6 bases). Deletions cut 1 base from V and 5 bases from J, with 11 bases between. Per the germline V gene, CDR1 is SGHDN and CDR2 is FVKESK. The CDR3 extends over 14 amino acids. Here the CDR3 DNA reads TGTGCCAGCAGCCAAGGCGAGGGGAGGGAGACCCAGTACTTC. Protein sequence: CASSQGEGRETQYF.

The chain has TRBV10-3 and TRBJ1-2; 10 positions agree with TRBD1. Germline CDR1 and CDR2: ENHRY and SYGVKD. The CDR3 totals 13 residues. The ends lost 9 bases at V and 3 bases at J; junction bases unmatched: 4. The chain's CDR3 is CAIEDRGDYGYTF. CDR3 sequence (DNA): TGTGCCATTGAGGACAGGGGGGACTATGGCTACACCTTC.

The rearrangement uses TRBV11-2 and TRBJ2-6; D is unresolved. The V gene's germline CDR1 is SGHAT and CDR2 FQNNGV. Trimming stripped 0 bases from V and 0 bases from J, with 6 bases between. The CDR3 runs to 16 residues. The CDR3, as DNA: TGTGCCAGCAGCTTAGATCTGCGCTCTGGGGCCAACGTCCTGACTTTC. Its protein product is CASSLDLRSGANVLTF. Drawing the rest from reference TRBV11-2 and TRBJ2-6, the complete variable domain is EAGVAQSPRYKIIEKRQSVAFWCNPISGHATLYWYQQILGQGPKLLIQFQNNGVVDDSQLPKDRFSAERLKGVDSTLKIQPAKLEDSAVYLCASSLDLRSGANVLTFGAGSRLTVL.

As to this clone: The same CDR3 can be traced to other DNA sequences in this sample. This chain connects TRBV19 to TRBJ1-1; maybe TRBD1 (6 bases). Germline CDR1 reads LNHDA; CDR2 reads SQIVND (reference sequence). V lost 6 bases and J lost 0, with 11 bases in between. There are 14 residues in the CDR3. The CDR3 DNA sequence: TGTGCCAGTAGCTACAGGGAAATGAACACTGAAGCTTTCTTT. It specifies CASSYREMNTEAFF.

The chain recombines TRBV19 with TRBJ2-3; TRBD2 matches at 11 bases. The trim removed 4 bases at V and 3 bases at J, leaving 3 bases unmatched. This CDR3 comprises 15 residues. In germline, CDR1 is LNHDA, CDR2 SQIVND (reference sequence). The CDR3 sequence is CASSTSGGSTDTQYF. CDR3 DNA sequence: TGTGCCAGTAGTACTAGCGGGGGGAGTACAGATACGCAGTATTTT.

The chain combines TRBV4-1 with TRBJ1-5; perhaps TRBD1 as D (6 bases). Between the trimmed V and J ends, which lost 4 bases and 6 bases, there was a span of 19 bases. Germline CDR1 MGHRA, CDR2 YSYEKL. The CDR3 contains 16 residues. The CDR3 nucleotides are TGCGCCAGCAGCCCCGATCAAAGGGGGGCATTTCAGCCCCAGCATTTT. As protein: CASSPDQRGAFQPQHF.

The chain has TRBV5-4 and TRBJ2-7, with D uncertain. V lost 5 bases to trimming and J lost 0 bases, with 9 bases between them. This CDR3 spans 13 amino acids. In germline, CDR1 is SGHNT, CDR2 YYREEE (reference sequence). CDR3: CASSRSYSYEQYF. DNA for the CDR3: TGTGCCAGCAGTCGATCCTACTCCTACGAGCAGTACTTC.

This sequence joins TRBV7-8 and TRBJ1-4; possible D gene TRBD1, 6 bases. The CDR3 sequence is 13 residues long. Germline CDR1 reads SGHVS; CDR2 reads FQNEAQ. V was trimmed by 7 bases and J by 8 bases, leaving 14 bases between them. The CDR3 sequence is CASTRGRGEKLFF. The CDR3 DNA is TGTGCCAGCACAAGGGGTAGGGGGGAAAAACTGTTTTTT.

The rearrangement uses TRBV30 and TRBJ2-3, with TRBD2 identical over 9 bases. The CDR3 runs to 16 residues. Losses at the gene ends were 0 bases for V and 1 base for J; bases not matched to a gene: 5. Germline-derived CDR1 and CDR2 are GTSNPN and SVGIG (reference sequence). The CDR3 spells CAWSVHASGGTDTQYF. The CDR3 nucleotides read TGTGCCTGGAGTGTACATGCTAGCGGGGGCACAGATACGCAGTATTTT.

Comment on this clone: The same CDR3 arises from other DNA sequences in this sample as well. This chain connects TRBV10-3 to TRBJ1-1; D is unresolved. V lost 0 bases to trimming and J lost 1 base, with 3 bases between them. This CDR3 has 13 amino acids. Per the germline V gene, CDR1 is ENHRY and CDR2 is SYGVKD. This CDR3 reads CAISESSNTEAFF. CDR3 bases: TGTGCCATCAGTGAGTCGTCGAACACTGAAGCTTTCTTT.

The genes are TRBV11-2 and TRBJ2-1; tentatively, D is TRBD2 (6 bases). The V end was cut by 5 bases, the J end by 9 bases, with 11 bases between. Looked up from germline, CDR1 is SGHAT and CDR2 is FQNNGV. The CDR3 sequence is 12 residues long. CDR3 loop: CASSPLGGEQFF. The CDR3 DNA follows: TGTGCCAGCAGCCCACTCGGGGGTGAGCAGTTCTTC.

This clone is a singleton in its sample. The rearrangement uses TRBV7-3 and TRBJ2-2, with D uncertain. This CDR3 contains 14 residues. Trimming took off 5 bases at V and 1 base at J, with 8 bases between the two ends. Germline V lookup: CDR1 SGHTA, CDR2 FQGTGA. CDR3 protein: CASSLLLNTGELFF. CDR3 coding DNA: TGTGCCAGCAGCCTACTTTTGAACACCGGGGAGCTGTTTTTT.

The V gene is TRBV27, the J gene TRBJ2-4; D is unclear. The CDR3 has 15 amino acids. The V gene's germline CDR1 is MNHEY and CDR2 SMNVEV (reference sequence). V lost 0 bases and J 0 bases, leaving 6 bases between the germline ends. The CDR3 nucleotides read TGTGCCAGCAGTTTATCGATCATAGCCAAAAACATTCAGTACTTC. Translated, it gives CASSLSIIAKNIQYF.

For the CDR3, the DNA is TGCGCCAGCAGCCGAACCGTGGGACAGAACTATGGCTACACCTTC. Its translation is CASSRTVGQNYGYTF. The V gene is TRBV4-3, the J gene TRBJ1-2, with 7 bases aligning to TRBD1. This CDR3 region has 15 residues. V dropped 4 bases and J dropped 2; count of bases not matched to a gene: 7. Per the germline V gene, CDR1 is LGHNA and CDR2 is YSLEER.

The chain has TRBV9 and TRBJ2-2, with 7 bases fitting TRBD2. The CDR3 is made up of 18 amino acids. Trimming removed 4 bases from V and 4 bases from J; junction bases left unmatched: 16. The germline CDR1 and CDR2 sequences are SGDLS and YYNGEE. In DNA form, the CDR3 reads TGTGCCAGCAGCTCCTACGGGGGAGGGAGGGCCGGCACCGGGGAGCTGTTTTTT. As protein: CASSSYGGGRAGTGELFF. The full variable domain, its missing parts supplied by reference TRBV9 and TRBJ2-2, is DSGVTQTPKHLITATGQRVTLRCSPRSGDLSVYWYQQSLDQGLQFLIQYYNGEERAKGNILERFSAQQFPDLHSELNLSSLELGDSALYFCASSSYGGGRAGTGELFFGEGSRLTVL.

The chain has TRBV6-5 and TRBJ1-1, with TRBD1 matching 12 bases. Germline CDR1 MNHEY, CDR2 SVGAGI. J was trimmed by 10 bases and V by 5 bases; bases with no gene match: 8. This CDR3 comprises 14 residues. The CDR3 DNA reads TGTGCCAGCAGTAGGGACAGGGGGCGATTATTAGCTTTCTTT. Protein sequence: CASSRDRGRLLAFF.

V and J are TRBV5-4 and TRBJ2-5; possibly TRBD2 for D (7 bases). CDR1 and CDR2 (germline): SGHNT, YYREEE (reference sequence). This CDR3 has 15 amino acids. V was trimmed by 6 bases and J by 1 base, leaving 16 bases between them. Here the CDR3 DNA reads TGTGCCAGCACCGCCGACGGGGGGCGCCAAGAGACCCAGTACTTC. Translation: CASTADGGRQETQYF. Combining the CDR3 with reference TRBV5-4 and TRBJ2-5 gives the whole variable domain ETGVTQSPTHLIKTRGQQVTLRCSSQSGHNTVSWYQQALGQGPQFIFQYYREEENGRGNFPPRFSGLQFPNYSSELNVNALELDDSALYLCASTADGGRQETQYFGPGTRLLVL.

Concerning this clone itself: This same CDR3 is encoded by further DNA sequences in the sample. The CDR3 DNA sequence: TGTGCCAGCTCACCTATCGGAACATACGAGCAGTACTTC. Translating it yields CASSPIGTYEQYF. This chain uses TRBV18 with TRBJ2-7; D remains unclear. CDR3 length: 13 residues. Deletions cut 3 bases from V and 4 bases from J, with 10 bases between. CDR1 is KGHSH and CDR2 is LQKENI in the germline V gene.

V gene TRBV5-1 combines with J gene TRBJ1-2; 7 bases are a match to TRBD1. This CDR3 is built from 16 residues. Trimming took 0 bases from V and 3 from J; bases not matched to a gene: 8. In germline, CDR1 is SGHRS, CDR2 YFSETQ. CDR3 bases: TGCGCCAGCAGCTTGGTAACAGGGGAAGGGGACTATGGCTACACCTTC. It encodes CASSLVTGEGDYGYTF.

The chain combines TRBV7-9 with TRBJ2-7; D tentatively fits TRBD1 or TRBD2 (5 bases each). V shed 7 bases and J shed 2 bases, with 12 bases lying between them. In germline, CDR1 is SEHNR, CDR2 FQNEAQ (reference sequence). This CDR3 region has 13 residues. Here the CDR3 DNA reads TGTGCCAGCAACACTCTGGGGGCCTACGAGCAGTACTTC. Its translation: CASNTLGAYEQYF.

This chain joins TRBV10-1 and TRBJ2-7; D assignment may be TRBD1 or TRBD2 (5 bases each). Trimming shortened V by 3 bases and J by 7 bases, and 16 bases separated the two germline ends. Germline CDR1 WNHNN, CDR2 SYGVQD (reference sequence). This CDR3 region has 14 residues. CDR3 nucleotide sequence: TGCGCCAGCAGTGATGGGACCGTTTCCCGAGAGCAGTACTTC. Translated, it gives CASSDGTVSREQYF.

The rearrangement links TRBV19 to TRBJ1-5; D perhaps matches TRBD1 (5 bases). The germline V gene encodes CDR1 LNHDA and CDR2 SQIVND (reference sequence). This CDR3 region has 18 residues. V was cut by 1 base and J by 4 bases, with 20 bases left in between. The CDR3 DNA reads TGTGCCAGTAGTATAGTTGGGACGGGGGTACAAGGGAATCAGCCCCAGCATTTT. Its translation: CASSIVGTGVQGNQPQHF. Full variable domain (outside the CDR3, taken from reference TRBV19 and TRBJ1-5): DGGITQSPKYLFRKEGQNVTLSCEQNLNHDAMYWYRQDPGQGLRLIYYSQIVNDFQKGDIAEGYSVSREKKESFPLTVTSAQKNPTAFYLCASSIVGTGVQGNQPQHFGDGTRLSIL.

The rearrangement links TRBV18 to TRBJ2-3; a possible D gene is TRBD2 (5 bases). CDR3 length: 18 amino acids. The V gene's germline CDR1 is KGHSH and CDR2 LQKENI. Deletions cut 0 bases from V and 0 bases from J, with 16 bases between. CDR3 in DNA: TGTGCCAGCTCACCACCACGAACGGGGAAGACTAGCACAGATACGCAGTATTTT. Its protein is CASSPPRTGKTSTDTQYF.

Points on this clone: Additional DNA sequences in this sample encode the identical CDR3. This chain uses TRBV7-2 with TRBJ1-5; tentatively, D is TRBD1 (6 bases). Germline lookup yields CDR1 SGHTA and CDR2 FQGNSA. The V end lost 4 bases, the J end lost 7 bases, and 11 bases lay between the germline ends. This CDR3 is built from 13 residues. The CDR3 nucleotides are TGTGCCAGCAGCTCCAGGGGTGGCCAGCCCCAGCATTTT. It encodes CASSSRGGQPQHF.

V usage is TRBV30 and J usage is TRBJ2-3, with TRBD2 identical over 10 bases. The CDR3 is 15 residues long. Germline CDR1 is GTSNPN and CDR2 is SVGIG (reference sequence). With 1 base clipped from V and 2 bases from J, the junction kept 3 bases outside the gene matches. CDR3 loop: CAWSGLAGHTDTQYF. DNA for the CDR3: TGTGCCTGGAGTGGACTAGCGGGTCACACAGATACGCAGTATTTT.

This clone was seen a single time. The chain combines TRBV10-3 with TRBJ1-5; D gene uncertain. Germline lookup yields CDR1 ENHRY and CDR2 SYGVKD. The V gene lost 6 bases and the J gene lost 7 bases, with 19 bases spanning the gap. The CDR3 consists of 15 residues. CDR3 protein: CAISNSDPGVQPQHF. The CDR3 DNA reads as TGTGCCATCAGCAACTCGGACCCTGGGGTGCAGCCCCAGCATTTT.

The chain carries TRBV10-3 and TRBJ1-1, with D hard to call. From germline, CDR1 is ENHRY and CDR2 SYGVKD. CDR3 length: 14 residues. V was cut by 2 bases and J by 1 base, with 8 bases left in between. This CDR3 is CAISEAGSNTEAFF. The CDR3 region has the DNA TGTGCCATCAGTGAGGCCGGATCGAACACTGAAGCTTTCTTT.